This TCR beta chain comes out of a study of control samples from healthy donors and cancer patients. Per germline, CDR1 MNHEY and CDR2 SVGAGI. V lost 6 bases to trimming and J lost 4 bases, with 8 bases between them. There are 12 residues in the CDR3. Libraries were prepared by immunoSEQ multiplex PCR; TCRdb keeps only in-frame clonotypes and omits some of them. The table lists about 110,000 clones, 90% of them singletons, with 4.4% in the top ten. This sequence originates from a human donor in good health. The donor label of this sample is uncertain. The rearrangement links TRBV6-5 to TRBJ2-3; D uncertain. Sequencing input: blood. The CDR3 DNA reads TGTGCCAGCAGCTCGACCGCAGATACGCAGTATTTT. Protein product: CASSSTADTQYF.